A selection of T cell receptor beta chains follows, all from one sample in a study of regulatory T cells in long-lasting Graves disease. TCRdb recomputed calls from the multiplex PCR reads with MiXCR, one row per CDR3 protein. Counted here are under 800,000 distinct CDR3 sequences, 15% to 20% occurring once; the ten biggest clones make up roughly 18%. These same data were also listed under a study on T cells in Graves' hyperthyroidism and ophthalmopathy.

Sequencing was performed on peripheral blood mononuclear cells (PBMCs), taken at new diagnosis, from a patient treated with antithyroid drugs. These receptors came from a woman in her 30s with Graves disease. Both conserved end residues are part of each CDR3. The D gene is left open where the match is weak. The listing skips clone size in some rows; elsewhere it reads once, few, many or a size class.

TRBV28,-,TRBJ2-7,-,CASSLYRTHEQYF,TGTGCCAGCAGTTTGTACAGAACCCACGAGCAGTACTTC
TRBV6-1,-,TRBJ2-4,-,CASSELVGTGNIQYF,TGTGCCAGCAGTGAACTCGTGGGGACGGGAAACATTCAGTACTTC
TRBV7-3,-,TRBJ1-3,TRBD1,CASSQDWTGGLGGNTIYF,TGCGCCAGCAGCCAAGATTGGACAGGGGGCCTCGGTGGAAACACCATATATTTT
TRBV20-1,many,TRBJ2-3,-,CSAPPGRSTDTQYF,TGCAGTGCACCCCCCGGCCGCAGCACAGATACGCAGTATTTT
TRBV5-1,-,TRBJ2-3,TRBD2,CASSPTGTSDADTQYF,TGCGCCAGCAGTCCTACCGGGACTAGCGACGCAGATACGCAGTATTTT
TRBV20-1,many,TRBJ2-7,-,CSASAGYEQYF,TGCAGTGCTAGTGCTGGCTACGAGCAGTACTTC
TRBV19,-,TRBJ1-5,TRBD1,CASSIILGQGGNQPQHF,TGTGCCAGTAGTATCATCCTGGGACAGGGAGGGAATCAGCCCCAGCATTTT
TRBV19,many,TRBJ1-2,-,CASTPGDRRGYTF,TGTGCCAGTACCCCGGGGGACCGGCGGGGCTACACCTTC
TRBV6-1,-,TRBJ1-5,-,CASTERGLQPQHF,TGTGCCAGCACCGAACGAGGACTTCAGCCCCAGCATTTT
TRBV20-1,few,TRBJ2-3,-,CSARSTLTSTDTQYF,TGCAGTGCAAGGTCGACCCTCACTAGCACAGATACGCAGTATTTT
TRBV25-1,-,TRBJ1-1,-,CASTYIGEAFF,TGTGCCAGCACTTACATAGGTGAAGCTTTCTTT
TRBV20-1,-,TRBJ2-1,-,CSAPGWGNLEQFF,TGCAGTGCTCCCGGTTGGGGGAACCTCGAGCAGTTCTTC
TRBV6-2/TRBV6-3,-,TRBJ1-5,-,CASSYWTDRSEPQHF,TGTGCCAGCAGCTACTGGACGGACAGAAGTGAGCCCCAGCATTTT
TRBV29-1,few,TRBJ1-5,-,CSVAEVKDQPQHF,TGCAGCGTTGCCGAGGTTAAAGATCAGCCCCAGCATTTT
TRBV3-1,once,TRBJ2-3,TRBD2,CASSRVRLAGVFAQYF,TGTGCCAGCAGCCGAGTACGTCTAGCGGGAGTCTTTGCGCAGTATTTT
TRBV24-1,few,TRBJ2-3,-,CATSDLRGTSTDTQYF,TGTGCCACCAGTGATTTGCGGGGTACTAGCACAGATACGCAGTATTTT
TRBV6-1,few,TRBJ2-1,TRBD1,CASSTDREHEQFF,TGTGCCAGCAGTACGGACAGGGAACATGAGCAGTTCTTC
TRBV28,many,TRBJ1-1,TRBD1,CASSLGGQGRFGAFF,TGTGCCAGCAGTTTAGGCGGACAGGGTCGCTTCGGAGCTTTCTTT
TRBV6-7,many,TRBJ1-3,-,CASSYYVRVFLVAGSSGNTIYF,TGTGCCAGCAGTTACTACGTCCGCGTCTTCTTGGTTGCGGGTAGCTCTGGAAACACCATATATTTT
TRBV7-3,few,TRBJ2-2,TRBD1,CASSTGQGYTGELFF,TGTGCCAGCAGTACGGGACAGGGGTACACCGGGGAGCTGTTTTTT
TRBV5-1,many,TRBJ2-1,-,CASAASQGRPYNEQFF,TGCGCCAGCGCCGCTTCCCAAGGGAGGCCCTACAATGAGCAGTTCTTC
TRBV6-5,-,TRBJ1-2,-,CASSWSGTGYGYTF,TGTGCCAGCAGTTGGTCCGGGACGGGCTATGGCTACACCTTC
TRBV29-1,few,TRBJ2-1,-,CSVKVGSYNEQFF,TGCAGCGTTAAAGTGGGGTCCTACAATGAGCAGTTCTTC
TRBV28,few,TRBJ1-6,-,CASRLQGTQVSPLHF,TGTGCCAGCAGGCTACAGGGAACCCAGGTTTCACCCCTCCACTTT
TRBV11-2,many,TRBJ2-1,TRBD2,CASSPYYSGGRSYNEQFF,TGTGCCAGCAGCCCGTATTATAGCGGGGGCCGCTCCTACAATGAGCAGTTCTTC
TRBV7-2,many,TRBJ2-3,-,CASSPSTGLDTQYF,TGTGCCAGCAGCCCTTCCACGGGGTTGGATACGCAGTATTTT
TRBV30,-,TRBJ1-2,-,CAWRQGPYGYTF,TGTGCCTGGAGACAGGGTCCATATGGCTACACCTTC
TRBV6-4,few,TRBJ1-5,-,CASSEGVEDQPQHF,TGTGCCAGCAGTGAAGGGGTCGAGGATCAGCCCCAGCATTTT
TRBV7-2,few,TRBJ1-3,-,CASSLMTSSGNTIYF,TGTGCCAGCAGCTTAATGACGAGCTCTGGAAACACCATATATTTT
TRBV7-8,many,TRBJ2-7,TRBD2,CASGTWTSGSPYEQYF,TGTGCCAGCGGGACATGGACTAGCGGGAGCCCCTACGAGCAGTACTTC
TRBV2,many,TRBJ1-5,-,CASSDYGGSQPQHF,TGTGCCAGCAGTGATTATGGCGGGAGTCAGCCCCAGCATTTT
TRBV19,few,TRBJ1-1,-,CASRATGNGAFF,TGTGCCAGTAGGGCTACAGGGAATGGAGCTTTCTTT
TRBV29-1,few,TRBJ2-4,TRBD1,CSVRDSPNSIQYF,TGCAGCGTTAGGGACAGCCCAAACAGTATTCAGTACTTC
TRBV24-1,few,TRBJ1-2,-,CATSGPETAYGYTF,TGTGCCACCAGTGGTCCCGAGACAGCGTATGGCTACACCTTC
TRBV30,few,TRBJ2-3,TRBD2,CAWSEPGLATTDTQYF,TGTGCCTGGAGTGAACCGGGACTAGCGACCACAGATACGCAGTATTTT
TRBV6-2/TRBV6-3,-,TRBJ2-7,TRBD1,CATRDRGPYEQYF,TGTGCCACCCGGGACAGGGGGCCATACGAGCAGTACTTC
TRBV6-1,many,TRBJ1-1,-,CASSGGYTEAFF,TGTGCCAGCAGTGGAGGGTACACTGAAGCTTTCTTT
TRBV27,many,TRBJ1-3,-,CASSSMGRGNSGNTIYF,TGTGCCAGCAGTTCGATGGGGAGGGGAAACTCTGGAAACACCATATATTTT
TRBV28,many,TRBJ2-3,TRBD2,CASSPLGGRDTQYF,TGTGCCAGCAGTCCGCTGGGGGGGAGAGATACGCAGTATTTT
TRBV7-9,few,TRBJ2-7,TRBD1,CASSQRAGTGMDKQYF,TGTGCCAGCAGCCAAAGGGCCGGGACAGGGATGGATAAGCAGTACTTC
TRBV15,-,TRBJ1-2,TRBD1,CATNARDRVLLYGYTF,TGTGCCACCAACGCGAGGGACAGGGTCCTTCTATATGGCTACACCTTC
TRBV29-1,many,TRBJ1-1,-,CSVTDTGYVAFF,TGCAGCGTGACCGACACAGGGTACGTAGCTTTCTTT
TRBV20-1,-,TRBJ2-5,-,CSAMDVETQYF,TGCAGTGCTATGGACGTGGAGACCCAGTACTTC
TRBV7-9,-,TRBJ2-7,-,CASSHHLVTYEQYF,TGTGCCAGCAGCCATCATTTGGTTACCTACGAGCAGTACTTC
TRBV10-3,-,TRBJ2-5,-,CAISEGDSILGTQYF,TGTGCCATCAGTGAGGGAGACAGTATACTAGGGACCCAGTACTTC
TRBV2,many,TRBJ1-2,TRBD1,CASSLARQGSVAGYTF,TGTGCCAGCAGCCTCGCCAGACAGGGTTCGGTCGCTGGCTACACCTTC
TRBV4-1,few,TRBJ1-2,-,CASSQERAVDYGYTF,TGCGCCAGCAGCCAAGAGAGGGCGGTCGACTATGGCTACACCTTC
TRBV3-1,few,TRBJ2-7,-,CAGSQEAGLAVPGEQYF,TGTGCCGGCAGCCAAGAAGCGGGCCTAGCCGTTCCCGGGGAGCAGTACTTC
TRBV29-1,many,TRBJ2-2,TRBD2,CSGLAGAGELFF,TGCAGCGGACTAGCGGGAGCGGGGGAGCTGTTTTTT
TRBV7-3,-,TRBJ2-1,-,CASTLGPPTANEQFF,TGTGCCAGCACCTTAGGCCCGCCGACCGCGAATGAGCAGTTCTTC
TRBV12-3/TRBV12-4,many,TRBJ2-5,-,CASSSGLGPGVTQYF,TGTGCCAGCAGTTCCGGGCTTGGTCCCGGTGTGACCCAGTACTTC
TRBV5-1,many,TRBJ2-7,-,CASSLEAGFGYEQYF,TGCGCCAGCAGCTTGGAGGCAGGCTTTGGCTACGAGCAGTACTTC
TRBV28,many,TRBJ1-5,-,CASSQRPINQPQHF,TGTGCCAGCAGTCAGAGACCTATCAATCAGCCCCAGCATTTT
TRBV4-1,-,TRBJ2-3,-,CASSHQPKLSTDTQYF,TGCGCCAGCAGCCACCAGCCGAAGCTGAGCACAGATACGCAGTATTTT
TRBV5-1,many,TRBJ1-2,-,CASSFQEGHYGYTF,TGCGCCAGCAGTTTCCAGGAAGGTCACTATGGCTACACCTTC
TRBV30,-,TRBJ1-1,-,CAWRGTFNTEAFF,TGTGCCTGGAGGGGCACCTTCAACACTGAAGCTTTCTTT
TRBV27,many,TRBJ2-7,-,CASSFSWGVRPHEQYF,TGTGCCAGCAGTTTTTCTTGGGGGGTACGTCCCCACGAGCAGTACTTC
TRBV27,-,TRBJ2-7,TRBD2,CASSPTSGPRGEQYF,TGTGCCAGCAGCCCGACTAGCGGGCCTCGGGGCGAGCAGTACTTC
TRBV2,many,TRBJ1-3,-,CASSESGGNTIYF,TGTGCCAGCAGTGAGTCGGGGGGAAACACCATATATTTT
TRBV27,few,TRBJ2-3,-,CASSFPPGARGADTQYF,TGTGCCAGCAGTTTCCCTCCCGGGGCTCGGGGGGCGGATACGCAGTATTTT